A single T cell receptor beta chain is shown here with its context. Its specificity is not known. This sample stems from a study of regulatory T cells in long-lasting Graves disease. Investigators prepared the TCR beta libraries by applying iRepertoire HTBI primers and Arm-PCR of CDR3 regions. TCRdb reprocessed the multiplex PCR reads with MiXCR, giving one entry per CDR3 protein. The data contain 680,000 or so distinct CDR3 sequences, under 20% of them singletons. There are 16 residues in the CDR3. V was shortened by 3 bases and J by 4 bases, with 18 bases between the two germline ends. Germline V gene lookup returns CDR1 MDHEN and CDR2 SYDVKM. Overall study results and limits: Newly diagnosed Graves' patients had higher TCR diversity than persistent ones.

As for time point: newly diagnosed GD, antithyroid drugs for less than 3 months. Researchers made the TCR library from RNA that was extracted from PBMCs. This same sample was also taken into another study, of T cells in Graves' hyperthyroidism and ophthalmopathy.

The TCR comes from a woman aged 30 to 39 with Graves disease. Source: peripheral blood mononuclear cells (PBMCs), taken at new diagnosis, from a patient treated with antithyroid drugs. The J gene is TRBJ1-2, the V gene TRBV28; D might be TRBD1 (6 bases). The CDR3 protein is CASSLPIRGAGYGYTF. CDR3 DNA sequence: TGTGCCAGCAGTTTGCCCATTCGGGGGGCAGGCTATGGCTACACCTTC.